Shown below are 20 T cell receptor beta chains from a single sample sequenced in a study of blood T cells in healthy people across ages. Primers used in a second PCR of about 7 to 12 cycles were a sample-barcoded 5' primer and a J-beta primer mix. TCRdb itself ran the 5' RACE reads through MiXCR, one entry per CDR3 protein. The data contain about 680,000 distinct CDR3 sequences, around 48% of them singletons. Sequenced sample: blood. The receptors derive from a woman aged 60-75 years in good health.

The chain links TRBV14 to TRBJ2-1, with D hard to call. The CDR3 sequence is 15 residues long. V lost 6 bases, J lost 0 bases, and 12 bases lay in between. The germline V gene encodes CDR1 SGHDN and CDR2 FVKESK. Here the CDR3 reads CASRPLESSYNEQFF. The CDR3 coding sequence is TGTGCCAGCAGACCGCTGGAGAGCTCCTACAATGAGCAGTTCTTC.

A few counts support this clonotype. The chain has TRBV28 and TRBJ2-3; tentatively, D is TRBD2 (5 bases). Germline loops: CDR1 MDHEN, CDR2 SYDVKM. This CDR3 has 17 residues. Trimming took 6 bases from V and 5 from J, leaving 24 bases between them. The CDR3 bases are TGTGCCAGCAGCTCACTAGACTCTGACCGTATGGGAGATACGCAGTATTTT. Translation: CASSSLDSDRMGDTQYF.

The chain combines TRBV20-1 with TRBJ2-5, with D possibly TRBD2 on 5 matching bases. Gene TRBJ2-4 matches the end of the DNA better, so the J call may be wrong. CDR3 length: 14 residues. Germline V gives CDR1 DFQATT, CDR2 SNEGSKA (reference sequence). The CDR3 loop is CSARLSGSKNIQYF. The CDR3 region has the DNA TGCAGTGCTAGGCTAAGCGGTTCCAAAAACATTCAGTACTTC.

The sample holds a few counts of this clonotype. The CDR3 reads CASSQVLEGAGQETQYF. The CDR3 DNA reads TGTGCCAGCAGCCAAGTGTTGGAGGGAGCGGGCCAAGAGACCCAGTACTTC. V and J are TRBV4-2 and TRBJ2-5; D may be TRBD2 (6 bases). CDR3 length: 17 residues. From germline, CDR1 is LGHNA and CDR2 YNFKEQ. The germline V and J ends were trimmed by 1 base and 1 base, with 16 bases remaining between them.

The V and J genes are TRBV4-2 and TRBJ2-1; either TRBD1 or TRBD2 may supply D (5 bases each). The CDR3 runs 16 residues. Deletions cut 0 bases from V and 4 bases from J, with 13 bases between. Germline V CDR1 and CDR2: LGHNA, YNFKEQ. The CDR3 bases are TGTGCCAGCAGCCAAGATGAGGGGATTGGGTACAATGAGCAGTTCTTC. Protein product: CASSQDEGIGYNEQFF.

This clonotype was observed a few times. The chain carries TRBV20-1 and TRBJ2-7; D is perhaps TRBD2 (5 bases). The CDR3 length is 14 residues. Trimming removed 5 bases from V and 0 bases from J, with 14 bases in between. Germline lookup yields CDR1 DFQATT and CDR2 SNEGSKA (reference sequence). CDR3 nucleotide sequence: TGCAGTGCTGGCTCGGGATCTAGCTCCTACGAGCAGTACTTC. Amino acid sequence: CSAGSGSSSYEQYF.

The CDR3 region has the DNA TGTGCCAGCAGCTTTTCTCCGAACACCGGGGAGCTGTTTTTT. Translated: CASSFSPNTGELFF. The rearrangement joins TRBV7-2 to TRBJ2-2, with D uncertain. Germline CDR1 SGHTA, CDR2 FQGNSA. The CDR3 spans 14 residues. The germline V and J ends were trimmed by 3 bases and 0 bases, with 5 bases remaining between them.

This clonotype came up a few times. V and J are TRBV4-2 and TRBJ2-7, with 7 bases fitting TRBD2. Per the germline V gene, CDR1 is LGHNA and CDR2 is YNFKEQ. The CDR3 spans 14 residues. The V and J ends lost 1 base and 10 bases, in that order; junction bases with no gene match: 10. CDR3 sequence reads: CASSQGGGSETQYF. The CDR3 coding sequence is TGTGCCAGCAGCCAAGGGGGAGGGTCAGAAACCCAGTACTTC.

This clonotype was observed a handful of times. J is TRBJ2-7 and V is TRBV24-1; 8 bases line up with TRBD2. Germline loops: CDR1 KGHDR, CDR2 SFDVKD. Trimming at V came to 3 bases and at J to 9 bases, leaving 9 bases not matched to a gene. The CDR3 runs to 14 residues. Here the CDR3 reads CATSDTSRGGRQYF. CDR3 in DNA: TGTGCCACCAGTGATACCTCCCGGGGGGGCAGGCAGTACTTC.

This clonotype turned up a few times. The chain is built from TRBV7-9 and TRBJ2-2; D may be TRBD2 (6 bases). This CDR3 is 14 amino acids long. Germline CDR1 SEHNR, CDR2 FQNEAQ (reference sequence). V lost 4 bases to trimming and J lost 2 bases, with 8 bases between them. DNA of the CDR3: TGTGCCAGCAGCTCCGGGACTAACACCGGGGAGCTGTTTTTT. Encoded protein: CASSSGTNTGELFF.

The chain joins TRBV9 to TRBJ2-1; D call uncertain. The CDR3 contains 12 residues. The V gene lost 0 bases and the J gene lost 10 bases, with 8 bases spanning the gap. Germline CDR1 is SGDLS and CDR2 is YYNGEE. CDR3 nucleotide sequence: TGTGCCAGCAGCGTAGAGGGTGGGGAGCAGTTCTTC. Its translation: CASSVEGGEQFF.

At least ten counts were recorded for this clonotype. The chain joins TRBV11-3 to TRBJ2-3; TRBD2 matches at 10 bases. Per germline, CDR1 SGHNT and CDR2 YENEEA. Trimming removed 5 bases from V and 3 bases from J; junction bases left unmatched: 8. This CDR3 region has 16 residues. The CDR3 here is CASSKIAGGETDTQYF. DNA for the CDR3: TGTGCCAGCAGCAAGATAGCGGGAGGTGAAACAGATACGCAGTATTTT.

Only a few counts were recorded for this clonotype. CDR3 bases: TGTGCCAGCAGTTTTCCTTACAATGAGCAGTACTTC. Its translation is CASSFPYNEQYF. The gene calls are TRBV12-3 or TRBV12-4 and TRBJ2-5; D gene unclear. The V and J ends lost 3 bases and 11 bases respectively, with 13 bases between them. CDR3 length: 12 residues.

This chain uses TRBV6-5 with TRBJ1-1, with D uncertain. This CDR3 has 13 residues. The germline V gene has CDR1 MNHEY and CDR2 SVGAGI. V lost 4 bases to trimming and J lost 1 base, with 7 bases between them. The CDR3 loop reads CASSLLSNTEAFF. In DNA, the CDR3 is TGTGCCAGCAGTTTACTCTCGAACACTGAAGCTTTCTTT.

This clonotype was observed once. The CDR3 bases are TGCAGCGCCTCAGAGGGACAGGGGTTCACAGATACGCAGTATTTT. This gives the protein CSASEGQGFTDTQYF. The V call is TRBV29-1, the J call TRBJ2-3; 10 bases are shared with TRBD1. The CDR3 extends over 15 amino acids. Losses at the gene ends were 7 bases for V and 2 bases for J; bases not matched to a gene: 9. Germline V gene lookup returns CDR1 SQVTM and CDR2 ANQGSEA.

The gene calls are TRBV5-1 and TRBJ2-6; 9 bases map to TRBD1. Germline V gene data show CDR1 as SGHRS and CDR2 as YFSETQ. This CDR3 has 16 residues. V lost 7 bases to trimming and J lost 2 bases; unmatched junction nucleotides: 7. CDR3 residues: CASAGDRVTGANVLTF. The DNA of the CDR3 is TGCGCCAGCGCCGGGGACAGGGTAACTGGGGCCAACGTCCTGACTTTC. The full variable domain, rest sourced from reference TRBV5-1 and TRBJ2-6, is KAGVTQTPRYLIKTRGQQVTLSCSPISGHRSVSWYQQTPGQGLQFLFEYFSETQRNKGNFPGRFSGRQFSNSRSEMNVSTLELGDSALYLCASAGDRVTGANVLTFGAGSRLTVL.

The rearrangement links TRBV11-1 to TRBJ1-6; TRBD1 agrees at 10 bases. V was pared by 2 bases and J by 10 bases, with 2 bases of the junction left unmatched. The V gene's germline CDR1 is SGHAT and CDR2 FQDESV (reference sequence). This CDR3 is built from 14 residues. The CDR3 nucleotides are TGTGCCAGCAGCTTATGGGACAGGGGATCACCCCTCCACTTT. This gives the protein CASSLWDRGSPLHF. Using reference TRBV11-1 and TRBJ1-6 for the parts outside the CDR3, the full variable domain is EAEVAQSPRYKITEKSQAVAFWCDPISGHATLYWYRQILGQGPELLVQFQDESVVDDSQLPKDRFSAERLKGVDSTLKIQPAELGDSAMYLCASSLWDRGSPLHFGNGTRLTVT.

The rearrangement links TRBV7-9 to TRBJ2-7; no clear D. The CDR3 is 14 amino acids. Germline lookup yields CDR1 SEHNR and CDR2 FQNEAQ (reference sequence). Trimming pared 5 bases from V and 0 bases from J, leaving 11 bases between. CDR3 region: CASSLVVSSYEQYF. The CDR3 coding sequence is TGTGCCAGCAGCCTTGTAGTCAGCTCCTACGAGCAGTACTTC.

The V and J genes are TRBV20-1 and TRBJ2-1; 9 bases align to TRBD2. The CDR3 length is 20 residues. Germline CDR1 is DFQATT and CDR2 is SNEGSKA (reference sequence). V was clipped by 5 bases and J by 6 bases; unmatched bases: 26. The CDR3 coding sequence is TGCAGTGCTGCTAAGGCTCTAGGGGGGGTAGCGGGAGTCACCTCCAATGAGCAGTTCTTC. Translation: CSAAKALGGVAGVTSNEQFF.

This clonotype was detected many times. The gene calls are TRBV30 and TRBJ2-1, with D perhaps TRBD1 (6 bases). The CDR3 consists of 12 residues. V lost 4 bases and J 11 bases, leaving 15 bases between the germline ends. The germline V gene has CDR1 GTSNPN and CDR2 SVGIG (reference sequence). CDR3 region: CAWTLRQDQQFF. The CDR3 coding sequence is TGTGCCTGGACCCTCCGACAGGACCAGCAGTTCTTC.